This T cell receptor beta chain was obtained from a study of T-cell memory formation after mild COVID-19. This clonotype turned up a few times. With V trimmed by 3 bases and J by 4 bases, 5 bases remained unmatched. Germline CDR1 and CDR2: SGDLS and YYNGEE. This CDR3 contains 15 residues. TCRdb re-analysed the 5' RACE reads in MiXCR, keeping a single row per CDR3 protein. Of around 320,000 distinct CDR3 sequences in the sample, under 30% were seen once. This sequence originates from an adult woman who had mild COVID-19 (a few samples of this study predate the infection). Cell type and time point are not known. The sequenced sample was PBMCs or a T cell subset sorted from them (not recorded which). The chain combines TRBV9 with TRBJ2-2, with 8 bases identical to TRBD2. CDR3 sequence: CASSGTSRSTGELFF. The CDR3 DNA follows: TGTGCCAGCAGCGGGACTAGCCGTAGCACCGGGGAGCTGTTTTTT.